This TCR beta chain stems from a study of T-cell memory formation after mild COVID-19. General study findings and limits: Among clones contracting day 15 to 85, CD4/CD8 was balanced, whereas later expanders leaned CD4+.

cDNA libraries for TCR alpha and TCR beta, carrying sample barcodes and UMIs, came from 5'RACE with constant-segment primers. TCRdb reprocessed the 5' RACE reads via MiXCR and lists one record per CDR3 protein. The sample lists roughly 350,000 distinct CDR3 sequences, about 21% occurring once. Only a few counts were recorded for this clonotype. Its antigen is currently unknown. CDR1 is MNHEY and CDR2 is SVGAGI in the germline V gene. This CDR3 is built from 17 residues. This receptor was identified in an adult woman who had mild COVID-19 (a few samples of this study predate the infection). Cell type and time point are not known. The sequenced material came from PBMCs or a T cell subset sorted from them (not recorded which). V and J are TRBV6-5 and TRBJ2-5; D gene ambiguous. The CDR3 DNA sequence: TGTGTCCTAGGTTGGTGGACGATTCCGCGGTATCGGGAGACCCAGTACTTC. This encodes CVLGWWTIPRYRETQYF.